The 15 T cell receptor beta chains below come from one sample, sequenced in a study of identical twins. One entry per CDR3 protein results from TCRdb running MiXCR on the 5' RACE reads. Of approximately 680,000 distinct CDR3 sequences in the sample, roughly 7.2% were seen once. This same sample was also part of a study on yellow fever vaccine responses in identical twins.

Sequencing input: PBMCs. These receptor sequences come from a woman under 30 in good health.

The chain joins TRBV5-6 to TRBJ1-1; 12 bases are shared with TRBD1. The junction had 8 bases not matched to a gene; V was cut back by 2 bases and J by 6 bases. Germline CDR1 and CDR2: SGHDT and YYEEEE. This CDR3 region has 16 residues. CDR3 region: CASSFGFGTGGPEAFF. The DNA of the CDR3 is TGTGCCAGCAGCTTTGGTTTTGGGACAGGGGGCCCTGAAGCTTTCTTT. The full variable domain, its missing parts supplied by reference TRBV5-6 and TRBJ1-1, is DAGVTQSPTHLIKTRGQQVTLRCSPKSGHDTVSWYQQALGQGPQFIFQYYEEEERQRGNFPDRFSGHQFPNYSSELNVNALLLGDSALYLCASSFGFGTGGPEAFFGQGTRLTVV.

The chain has TRBV28 and TRBJ2-3; D unresolved. Trimming took 6 bases from V and 2 from J, leaving 12 bases between them. CDR1 and CDR2 (germline): MDHEN, SYDVKM. The CDR3 has 14 amino acids. DNA of the CDR3: TGTGCCAGCAGCGCCGGGCCCACCACAGATACGCAGTATTTT. Amino acid sequence: CASSAGPTTDTQYF. Supplemented by reference TRBV28 and TRBJ2-3, the full variable domain reads DVKVTQSSRYLVKRTGEKVFLECVQDMDHENMFWYRQDPGLGLRLIYFSYDVKMKEKGDIPEGYSVSREKKERFSLILESASTNQTSMYLCASSAGPTTDTQYFGPGTRLTVL.

This clonotype was seen ten or more times. The genes are TRBV5-1 and TRBJ2-7, with 7 bases fitting TRBD2. CDR1 and CDR2 (germline): SGHRS, YFSETQ. This CDR3 region has 14 residues. The V segment lost 5 bases and the J segment 0 bases; nucleotides outside the gene matches: 5. For the CDR3, the DNA is TGCGCCAGCAGGAGAAGCGGGACCTCCTACGAGCAGTACTTC. It yields the protein CASRRSGTSYEQYF.

At least ten counts were recorded for this clonotype. This chain uses TRBV9 with TRBJ2-1; D is unclear. The CDR3 runs 13 residues. Trimming left V 4 bases short and J 8 bases short, with 13 bases between. Per germline, CDR1 SGDLS and CDR2 YYNGEE. CDR3 nucleotides: TGTGCCAGCAGCTTCAGACGATCAGATGAGCAGTTCTTC. This gives the protein CASSFRRSDEQFF.

In its sample, this clonotype was seen once. V gene TRBV11-2 combines with J gene TRBJ1-2; D is perhaps TRBD1 (5 bases). V shed 5 bases and J shed 6 bases, with 13 bases lying between them. There are 13 residues in the CDR3. Germline CDR1 and CDR2: SGHAT and FQNNGV. CDR3 sequence: CASSGTAVNGYTF. For the CDR3, the DNA is TGTGCCAGCAGCGGGACGGCAGTAAATGGCTACACCTTC.

This clonotype was detected ten times or more. The chain carries TRBV5-1 and TRBJ2-7, with 8 bases that match TRBD1. The CDR3 loop spans 16 amino acids. Per the germline V gene, CDR1 is SGHRS and CDR2 is YFSETQ. V lost 4 bases, J lost 5 bases, and 14 bases stayed unmatched. This CDR3 is CASSRMGGQAFHEQYF. The CDR3 DNA reads as TGCGCCAGCAGCCGTATGGGGGGACAGGCATTCCACGAGCAGTACTTC.

This chain joins TRBV7-6 and TRBJ2-2; 9 nucleotides line up with TRBD2. This CDR3 is 15 amino acids long. CDR1 SGHVS and CDR2 FNYEAQ come from the germline V gene. V dropped 0 bases and J dropped 4; count of bases not matched to a gene: 0. The chain's CDR3 is CASSLATSGTGELFF. In DNA, the CDR3 is TGTGCCAGCAGCTTAGCGACTAGCGGCACCGGGGAGCTGTTTTTT.

In this sample, this clonotype turned up many times. This rearrangement joins TRBV2 to TRBJ1-1, with 7 bases fitting TRBD1. The CDR3 is 13 amino acids. Germline V gene data show CDR1 as SNHLY and CDR2 as FYNNEI. Unmatched junction bases numbered 5, after V lost 8 bases and J lost 2 bases. The CDR3 sequence is CASAGQFNTEAFF. DNA of the CDR3: TGTGCCAGCGCGGGACAGTTTAACACTGAAGCTTTCTTT.

This clonotype occurred a few times. The J gene is TRBJ2-3, the V gene TRBV15; TRBD2 matches at 7 bases. The CDR3 length is 13 residues. V lost 11 bases to trimming and J lost 1 base; unmatched junction nucleotides: 6. Germline lookup yields CDR1 LNHNV and CDR2 YYDKDF (reference sequence). The CDR3, as DNA: TGTGCCTCGGGGAGGGGCCGCACAGATACGCAGTATTTT. Protein: CASGRGRTDTQYF. Full variable domain (outside the CDR3, taken from reference TRBV15 and TRBJ2-3): DAMVIQNPRYQVTQFGKPVTLSCSQTLNHNVMYWYQQKSSQAPKLLFHYYDKDFNNEADTPDNFQSRRPNTSFCFLDIRSPGLGDTAMYLCASGRGRTDTQYFGPGTRLTVL.

This clonotype was picked up a small number of times. The rearrangement uses TRBV14 and TRBJ2-3, with D unclear. This CDR3 comprises 13 residues. Germline loops: CDR1 SGHDN, CDR2 FVKESK. V shed 1 base and J shed 3 bases, with 5 bases lying between them. The CDR3 nucleotides read TGTGCCAGCAGCCAAGGGCTGACAGATACGCAGTATTTT. This sequence encodes CASSQGLTDTQYF.

This clonotype was detected only a few times. The V gene is TRBV6-1, the J gene TRBJ1-5, with D unresolved. CDR1 MNHNS and CDR2 SASEGT come from the germline V gene. V was shortened by 3 bases and J by 6 bases, with 9 bases between the two germline ends. The CDR3 covers 13 residues. CDR3 DNA: TGTGCCAGCAGTGACGCTTGGGGTCAGCCCCAGCATTTT. This translates into CASSDAWGQPQHF.

This rearrangement joins TRBV7-2 to TRBJ2-5, with unresolved D. From germline, CDR1 is SGHTA and CDR2 FQGNSA. This CDR3 spans 13 amino acids. Trimming shortened V by 7 bases and J by 4 bases, and 13 bases separated the two germline ends. CDR3 in amino acids: CASIVGRRETQYF. The CDR3, as DNA: TGTGCCAGCATCGTGGGCAGGAGAGAGACCCAGTACTTC.

The genes are TRBV6-1 and TRBJ2-7; D possibly corresponds to TRBD2 (5 bases). The V gene's germline CDR1 is MNHNS and CDR2 SASEGT. CDR3 size: 12 residues. Trimming left V 4 bases short and J 7 bases short, with 11 bases between. For the CDR3, the DNA is TGTGCCAGCAGTGGCGGGTATAGTGAGCAGTACGTC. It specifies CASSGGYSEQYV.

This clonotype was seen more than once but under ten times. This rearrangement joins TRBV11-2 to TRBJ2-2; 8 bases align to TRBD2. J lost 0 bases, V lost 2 bases, and 11 bases had no gene match. The CDR3 loop spans 19 amino acids. CDR1 and CDR2 (germline): SGHAT, FQNNGV. The CDR3 DNA sequence: TGTGCCAGCAGCTTAATCGCCGAAAGCGGGGGCCCGAACACCGGGGAGCTGTTTTTT. Encoded protein: CASSLIAESGGPNTGELFF.

This rearrangement joins TRBV6-5 to TRBJ2-5, with no clear D. The germline V gene has CDR1 MNHEY and CDR2 SVGAGI. Trimming cost V 0 bases and J 2 bases, with 7 bases left between them. The CDR3 sequence is 14 residues long. CDR3 region: CASSYSAQQETQYF. Here the CDR3 DNA reads TGTGCCAGCAGTTACTCGGCACAACAAGAGACCCAGTACTTC.